These 7 T cell receptor beta chains originate from one sample sequenced in a study of T cells in Graves' hyperthyroidism and ophthalmopathy. Amplified TCR beta CDR3 regions derived from RNA transcripts. The TCR CDR3 was amplified in a first-round RT-PCR using the HTBI primer set. TCRdb reanalysed the multiplex PCR reads using MiXCR and keeps one entry per CDR3 protein. The repertoire includes almost 600,000 distinct CDR3 sequences, about 45% of them detected once, and around 7.7% sits in the top ten. Sequencing was done on a sample of peripheral blood or thyroid tissue (not recorded which). The receptors were gathered from a woman aged 18-30 years with Graves' hyperthyroidism.

Points on this clonotype: A read error may explain this, as a much larger clone is one base away. This rearrangement joins TRBV5-1 to TRBJ1-4, with no clear D. Germline V CDR1 and CDR2: SGHRS, YFSETQ. The CDR3 loop spans 14 amino acids. The DNA of the CDR3 is TGCGCCAGCGGCGAGAGGAATTCTAATGAAAAACTGCTTTTT. It is translated as CASGERNSNEKLLF. The complete variable domain, with remaining parts taken from reference TRBV5-1 and TRBJ1-4, reads KAGVTQTPRYLIKTRGQQVTLSCSPISGHRSVSWYQQTPGQGLQFLFEYFSETQRNKGNFPGRFSGRQFSNSRSEMNVSTLELGDSALYLCASGERNSNEKLLFGSGTQLSVL.

This clonotype was picked up many times. The chain links TRBV11-2 to TRBJ2-5, with D possibly being TRBD1 (5 bases). CDR1 and CDR2 from the germline V gene are SGHAT and FQNNGV. The CDR3 has 14 amino acids. With 5 bases removed from V and 5 bases from J, the gap between germline ends came to 15 bases. The CDR3 bases are TGTGCCAGCAGCCCCGACAGACCTAGGGAGACCCAGTACTTC. It encodes CASSPDRPRETQYF.

Concerning this clonotype itself: This sequence may be a read error, since a much larger clone differs from it by one base. The V call is TRBV12-3 or TRBV12-4, the J call TRBJ2-2; D perhaps matches TRBD2 (5 bases). The CDR3 extends over 13 amino acids. CDR3: CASSFRSTGELLF. CDR3 coding DNA: TGTGCCAGCAGTTTTAGGTCCACCGGGGAGCTGCTTTTT.

The genes are TRBV7-9 and TRBJ1-2; D is possibly TRBD1 (5 bases). V lost 4 bases, J lost 0 bases, and 15 bases lay in between. The CDR3 loop spans 16 amino acids. From germline, CDR1 is SEHNR and CDR2 FQNEAQ (reference sequence). CDR3 in DNA: TGTGCCAGCAGCTCAAAGGGACGTGGAGCTAACTATGGCTACACCTTC. The encoded protein is CASSSKGRGANYGYTF.

This clonotype was counted only a few times. The DNA for the CDR3 is TGTGCCAGCTCACCCCCACTCAGACCTGCCTCCTACGAGCAGTACTTC. This translates into CASSPPLRPASYEQYF. The J gene is TRBJ2-7, the V gene TRBV13; D unresolved. The germline V and J ends were trimmed by 8 bases and 0 bases, with 20 bases remaining between them. Germline lookup yields CDR1 PRHDT and CDR2 FYEKMQ (reference sequence). The CDR3 length is 16 residues.

The chain links TRBV29-1 to TRBJ1-1; 7 nucleotides align to TRBD1. The CDR3 is 13 residues long. Trimming took 4 bases from V and 1 from J; bases not matched to a gene: 3. The germline CDR1 and CDR2 sequences are SQVTM and ANQGSEA. The DNA of the CDR3 is TGCAGCGTTGGGGGGACAGAGAACACTGAAGCTTTCTTT. This sequence encodes CSVGGTENTEAFF.

The chain employs TRBV24-1 and TRBJ2-1, with D possibly TRBD2 on 6 matching bases. The CDR3 runs 16 residues. CDR1 is KGHDR and CDR2 is SFDVKD in the germline V gene. The V and J ends lost 1 base and 8 bases respectively, with 17 bases between them. This CDR3 is CATSDFSTGASDEQFF. Here the CDR3 DNA reads TGTGCCACCAGTGATTTTTCGACGGGAGCTAGCGATGAGCAGTTCTTC.